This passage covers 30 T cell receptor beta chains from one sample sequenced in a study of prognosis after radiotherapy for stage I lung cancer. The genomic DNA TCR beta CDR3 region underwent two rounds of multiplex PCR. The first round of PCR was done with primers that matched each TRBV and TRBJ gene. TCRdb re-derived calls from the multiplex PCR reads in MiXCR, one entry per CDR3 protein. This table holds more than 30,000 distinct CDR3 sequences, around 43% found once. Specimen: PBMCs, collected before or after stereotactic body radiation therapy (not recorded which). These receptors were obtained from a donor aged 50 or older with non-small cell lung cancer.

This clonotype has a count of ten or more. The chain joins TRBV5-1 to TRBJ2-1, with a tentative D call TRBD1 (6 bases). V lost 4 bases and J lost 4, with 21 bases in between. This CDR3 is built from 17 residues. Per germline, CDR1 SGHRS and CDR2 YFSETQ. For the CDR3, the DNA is TGCGCCAGCAGCCGAAAAGCTCCCGGACAGCCATACAATGAGCAGTTCTTC. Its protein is CASSRKAPGQPYNEQFF.

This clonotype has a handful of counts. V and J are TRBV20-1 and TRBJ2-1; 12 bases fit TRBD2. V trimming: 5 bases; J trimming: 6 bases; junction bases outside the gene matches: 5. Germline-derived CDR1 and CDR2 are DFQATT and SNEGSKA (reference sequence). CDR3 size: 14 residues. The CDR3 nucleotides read TGCAGTGCTGGAACTAGCGGGAGGTTCAATGAGCAGTTCTTC. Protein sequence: CSAGTSGRFNEQFF.

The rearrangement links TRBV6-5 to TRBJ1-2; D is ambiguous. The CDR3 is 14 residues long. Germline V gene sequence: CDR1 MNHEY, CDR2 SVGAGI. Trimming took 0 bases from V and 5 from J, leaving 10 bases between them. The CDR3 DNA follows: TGTGCCAGCAGTTACTCTCTATGGTTGTATGGCTACACCTTC. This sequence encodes CASSYSLWLYGYTF.

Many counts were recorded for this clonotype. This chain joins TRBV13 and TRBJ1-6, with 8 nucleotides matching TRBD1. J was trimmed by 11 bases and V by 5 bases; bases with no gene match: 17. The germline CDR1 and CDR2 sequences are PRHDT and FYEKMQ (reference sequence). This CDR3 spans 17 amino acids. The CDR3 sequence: CASSRGIYRGVRTPLHF. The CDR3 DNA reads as TGTGCCAGCAGCAGGGGGATCTACAGGGGGGTGAGAACACCCCTCCACTTT. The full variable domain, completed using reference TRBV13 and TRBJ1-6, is AAGVIQSPRHLIKEKRETATLKCYPIPRHDTVYWYQQGPGQDPQFLISFYEKMQSDKGSIPDRFSAQQFSDYHSELNMSSLELGDSALYFCASSRGIYRGVRTPLHFGNGTRLTVT.

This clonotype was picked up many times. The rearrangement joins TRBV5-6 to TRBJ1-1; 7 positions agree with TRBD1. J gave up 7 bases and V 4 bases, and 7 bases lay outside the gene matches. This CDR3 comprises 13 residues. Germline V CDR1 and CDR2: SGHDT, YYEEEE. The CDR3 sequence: CASSPGTAFEAFF. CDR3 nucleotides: TGTGCCAGCAGCCCGGGGACAGCGTTTGAAGCTTTCTTT. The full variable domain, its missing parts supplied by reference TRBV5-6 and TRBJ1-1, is DAGVTQSPTHLIKTRGQQVTLRCSPKSGHDTVSWYQQALGQGPQFIFQYYEEEERQRGNFPDRFSGHQFPNYSSELNVNALLLGDSALYLCASSPGTAFEAFFGQGTRLTVV.

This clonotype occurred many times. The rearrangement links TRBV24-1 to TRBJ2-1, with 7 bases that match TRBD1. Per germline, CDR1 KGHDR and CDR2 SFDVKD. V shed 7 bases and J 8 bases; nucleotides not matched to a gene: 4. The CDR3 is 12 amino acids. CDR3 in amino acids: CATSGTVDEQFF. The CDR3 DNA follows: TGTGCCACCAGCGGGACAGTCGATGAGCAGTTCTTC.

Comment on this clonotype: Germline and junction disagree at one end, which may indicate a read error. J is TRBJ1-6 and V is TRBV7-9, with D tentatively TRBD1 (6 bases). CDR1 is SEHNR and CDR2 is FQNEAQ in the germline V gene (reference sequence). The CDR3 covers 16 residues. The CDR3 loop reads CASSSWTEGYNAPLHF. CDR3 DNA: TGTGCCAGCAGCTCCTGGACAGAGGGTTATAATGCACCCCTCCACTTT.

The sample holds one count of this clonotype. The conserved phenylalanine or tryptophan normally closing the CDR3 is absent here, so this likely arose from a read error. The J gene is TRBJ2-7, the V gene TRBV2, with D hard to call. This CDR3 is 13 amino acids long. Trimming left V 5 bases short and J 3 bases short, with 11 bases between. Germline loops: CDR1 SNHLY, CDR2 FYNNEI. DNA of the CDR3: TGTGCCAGCAGTCGCCCCAGGCGCTACGAGCAGTACCTC. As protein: CASSRPRRYEQYL.

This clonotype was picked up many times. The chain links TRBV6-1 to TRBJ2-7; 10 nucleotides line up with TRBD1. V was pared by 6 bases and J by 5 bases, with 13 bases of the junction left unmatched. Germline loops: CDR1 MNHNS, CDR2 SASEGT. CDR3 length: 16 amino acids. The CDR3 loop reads CASRIVWDRGFNEQYF. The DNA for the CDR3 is TGTGCCAGCAGAATCGTATGGGACAGGGGTTTCAACGAGCAGTACTTC.

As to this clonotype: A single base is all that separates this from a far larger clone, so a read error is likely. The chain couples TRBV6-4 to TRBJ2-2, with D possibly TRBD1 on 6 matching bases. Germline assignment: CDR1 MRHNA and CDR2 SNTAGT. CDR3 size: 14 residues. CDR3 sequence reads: CASSSGQHTWELFF. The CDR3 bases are TGTGCCAGCAGTTCCGGACAGCACACCTGGGAGCTGTTTTTT.

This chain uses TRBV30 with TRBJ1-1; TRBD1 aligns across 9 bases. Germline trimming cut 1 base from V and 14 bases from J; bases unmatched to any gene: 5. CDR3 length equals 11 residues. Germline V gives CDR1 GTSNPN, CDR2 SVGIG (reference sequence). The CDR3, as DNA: TGTGCCTGGAGTGGGGGACAGGGAAAGTTCTTT. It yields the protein CAWSGGQGKFF.

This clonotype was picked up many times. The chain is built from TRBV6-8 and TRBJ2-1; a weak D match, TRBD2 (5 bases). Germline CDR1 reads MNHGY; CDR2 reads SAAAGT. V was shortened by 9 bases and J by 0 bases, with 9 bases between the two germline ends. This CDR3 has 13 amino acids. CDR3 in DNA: TGTGCCAGGGACTTGAGCTCCTACAATGAGCAGTTCTTC. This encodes CARDLSSYNEQFF.

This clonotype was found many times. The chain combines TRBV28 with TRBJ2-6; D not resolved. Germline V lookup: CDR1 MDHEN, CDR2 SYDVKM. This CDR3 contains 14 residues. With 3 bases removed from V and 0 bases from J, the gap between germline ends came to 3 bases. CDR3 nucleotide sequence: TGTGCCAGCAGTTTTTACTCTGGGGCCAACGTCCTGACTTTC. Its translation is CASSFYSGANVLTF.

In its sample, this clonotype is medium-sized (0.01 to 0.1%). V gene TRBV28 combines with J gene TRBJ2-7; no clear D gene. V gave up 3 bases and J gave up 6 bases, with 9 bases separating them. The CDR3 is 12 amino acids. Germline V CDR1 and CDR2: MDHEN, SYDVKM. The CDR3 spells CASSFSVLEQYF. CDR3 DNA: TGTGCCAGCAGTTTTTCGGTCCTCGAGCAGTACTTC.

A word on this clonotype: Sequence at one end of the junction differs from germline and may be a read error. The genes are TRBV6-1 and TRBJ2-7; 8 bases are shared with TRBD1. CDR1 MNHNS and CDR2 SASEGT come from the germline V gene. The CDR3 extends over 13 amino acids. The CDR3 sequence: CTSSTGGWYERYF. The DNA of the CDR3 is TGTACCAGCAGCACAGGGGGGTGGTACGAGCGGTACTTC.

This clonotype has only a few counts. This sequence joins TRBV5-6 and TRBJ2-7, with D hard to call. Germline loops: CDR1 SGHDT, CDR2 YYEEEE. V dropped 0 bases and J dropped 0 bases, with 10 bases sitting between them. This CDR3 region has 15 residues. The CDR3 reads CASSLGRQISYEQYF. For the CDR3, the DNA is TGTGCCAGCAGCTTGGGTCGGCAGATCTCCTACGAGCAGTACTTC.

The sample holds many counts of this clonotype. Here the CDR3 reads CASSLIRQNSNQPQHF. The CDR3 region has the DNA TGTGCCAGCAGCTTAATTAGACAGAATAGCAATCAGCCCCAGCATTTT. V is TRBV7-3 and J is TRBJ1-5; weak D call: TRBD1 (5 bases). Germline V gene sequence: CDR1 SGHTA, CDR2 FQGTGA. Trimming removed 1 base from V and 0 bases from J, with 10 bases in between. This CDR3 region has 16 residues.

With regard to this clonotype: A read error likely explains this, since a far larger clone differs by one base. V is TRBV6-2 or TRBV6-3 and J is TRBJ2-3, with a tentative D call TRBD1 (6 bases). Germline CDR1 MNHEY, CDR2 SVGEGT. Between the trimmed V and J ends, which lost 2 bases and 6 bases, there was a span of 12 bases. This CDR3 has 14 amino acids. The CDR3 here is CASSYGTSRDTQYF. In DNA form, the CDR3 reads TGTGCCAGCAGTTACGGGACATCGAGGGATACGCAGTATTTT.

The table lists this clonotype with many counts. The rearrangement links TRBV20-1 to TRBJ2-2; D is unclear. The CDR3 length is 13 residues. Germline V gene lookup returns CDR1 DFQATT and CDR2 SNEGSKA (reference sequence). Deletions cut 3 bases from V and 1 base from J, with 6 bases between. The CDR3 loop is CSARSRNTGELFF. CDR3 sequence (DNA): TGCAGTGCTAGGTCACGGAACACCGGGGAGCTGTTTTTT.

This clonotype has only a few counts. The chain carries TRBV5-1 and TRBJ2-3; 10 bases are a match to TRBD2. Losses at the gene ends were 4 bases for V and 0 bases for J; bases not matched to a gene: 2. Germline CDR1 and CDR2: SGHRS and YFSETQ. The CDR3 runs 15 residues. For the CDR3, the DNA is TGCGCCAGCAGCGATAGCGGGGGGAGCACAGATACGCAGTATTTT. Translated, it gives CASSDSGGSTDTQYF.

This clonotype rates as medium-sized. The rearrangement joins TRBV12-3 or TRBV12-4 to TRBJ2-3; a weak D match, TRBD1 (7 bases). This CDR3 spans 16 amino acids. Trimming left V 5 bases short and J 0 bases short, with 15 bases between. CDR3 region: CASSPRGAGSTDTQYF. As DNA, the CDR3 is TGTGCCAGCAGTCCCAGGGGGGCAGGGAGCACAGATACGCAGTATTTT.

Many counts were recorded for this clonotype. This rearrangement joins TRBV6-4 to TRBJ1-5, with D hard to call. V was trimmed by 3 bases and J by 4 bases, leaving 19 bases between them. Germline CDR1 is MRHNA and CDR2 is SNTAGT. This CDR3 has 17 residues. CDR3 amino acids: CASSETPRGRVNQPQHF. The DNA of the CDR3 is TGTGCCAGCAGTGAAACCCCCCGTGGACGGGTGAATCAGCCCCAGCATTTT.

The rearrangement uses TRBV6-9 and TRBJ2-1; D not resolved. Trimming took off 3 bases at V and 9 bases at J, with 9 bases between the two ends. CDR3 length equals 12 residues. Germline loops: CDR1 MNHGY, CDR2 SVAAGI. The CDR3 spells CASSYSFSEQFF. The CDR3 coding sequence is TGTGCCAGCAGTTACTCCTTTAGTGAGCAGTTCTTC.

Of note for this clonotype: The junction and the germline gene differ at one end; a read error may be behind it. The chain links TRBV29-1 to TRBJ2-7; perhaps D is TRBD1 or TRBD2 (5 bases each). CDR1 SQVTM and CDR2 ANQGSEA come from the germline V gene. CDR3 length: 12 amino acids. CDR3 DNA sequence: TGCGGCGCCCGGGACGGAACCTACGAGAAGTACTTC. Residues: CGARDGTYEKYF.

The CDR3 spells CASSLHRNTKDFF. CDR3 in DNA: TGTGCCAGCAGCTTACACAGGAACACTAAAGATTTCTTT. The V gene is TRBV11-2, the J gene TRBJ1-1; possible D gene TRBD1, 5 bases. Trimming took off 2 bases at V and 13 bases at J, with 17 bases between the two ends. The CDR3 covers 13 residues. Germline V lookup: CDR1 SGHAT, CDR2 FQNNGV. Drawing the rest from reference TRBV11-2 and TRBJ1-1, the complete variable domain is EAGVAQSPRYKIIEKRQSVAFWCNPISGHATLYWYQQILGQGPKLLIQFQNNGVVDDSQLPKDRFSAERLKGVDSTLKIQPAKLEDSAVYLCASSLHRNTKDFFGQGTRLTVV.

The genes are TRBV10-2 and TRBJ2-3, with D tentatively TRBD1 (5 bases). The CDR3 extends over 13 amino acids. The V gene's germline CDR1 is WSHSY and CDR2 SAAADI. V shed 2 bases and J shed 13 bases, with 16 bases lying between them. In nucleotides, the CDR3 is TGCGCCAGCAGTGAGGGGGCCCTCCCCACGGAGTATTTT. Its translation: CASSEGALPTEYF.

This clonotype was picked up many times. For the CDR3, the DNA is TGTGCCAGTCGAAGCATTGGGGAATCTAACTATGGCTACACCTTC. It is translated as CASRSIGESNYGYTF. J is TRBJ1-2 and V is TRBV7-9; D gene uncertain. Germline V gives CDR1 SEHNR, CDR2 FQNEAQ (reference sequence). V dropped 9 bases and J dropped 0 bases, with 17 bases sitting between them. The length of the CDR3 is 15 residues.

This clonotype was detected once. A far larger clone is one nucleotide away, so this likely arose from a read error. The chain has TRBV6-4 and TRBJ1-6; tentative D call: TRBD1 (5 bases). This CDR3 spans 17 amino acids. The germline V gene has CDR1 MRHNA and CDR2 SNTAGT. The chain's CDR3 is CASSYSAGIMDNSPLHF. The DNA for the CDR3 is TGTGCCAGCAGTTACTCCGCAGGGATCATGGATAATTCACCCCTCCACTTT.

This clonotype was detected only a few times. This chain's CDR3 is CASSSRDRDYQETQYF. Here the CDR3 DNA reads TGTGCCAGCAGCTCCCGGGACAGGGACTACCAAGAGACCCAGTACTTC. The V call is TRBV7-3, the J call TRBJ2-5, with 9 bases identical to TRBD1. Germline V gene sequence: CDR1 SGHTA, CDR2 FQGTGA. Trimming removed 4 bases from V and 0 bases from J; junction bases left unmatched: 6. The CDR3 is 16 amino acids.

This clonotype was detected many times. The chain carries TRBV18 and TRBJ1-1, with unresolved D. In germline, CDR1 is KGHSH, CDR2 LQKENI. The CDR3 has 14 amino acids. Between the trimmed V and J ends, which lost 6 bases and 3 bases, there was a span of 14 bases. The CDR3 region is CASSQDKGYTEAFF. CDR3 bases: TGTGCCAGCTCTCAGGATAAGGGTTACACTGAAGCTTTCTTT.